This T cell receptor beta chain was recovered during a study of monozygotic twins with inflammatory bowel disease. Study results and limitations: In patient repertoires, differing immunosuppressive treatments may have added some variability. Using the inverse Simpson index, IBD patients had lower TCRbeta diversity than healthy co-twins.

Donors gave 2.5 ml of blood apiece. Comments on this clonotype: The target antigen is unknown.

The CDR3 extends over 14 amino acids. Germline V gene lookup returns CDR1 DFQATT and CDR2 SNEGSKA (reference sequence). Template switching was used to attach UMIs, which incorporated a 6-nucleotide sample barcode. TCRdb reworked the 5' RACE reads into one entry per CDR3 protein, no DNA. This repertoire comprises more than 75,000 distinct CDR3 sequences; its ten largest clones make up 7.4%. The sequencing sample was made of blood. The chain combines TRBV20-1 with TRBJ2-3. This clonotype was obtained from a human donor with ulcerative colitis or Crohn's disease, or a healthy co-twin of an affected twin (not recorded which). The CDR3 loop is CSATRRGSTDTQYF.